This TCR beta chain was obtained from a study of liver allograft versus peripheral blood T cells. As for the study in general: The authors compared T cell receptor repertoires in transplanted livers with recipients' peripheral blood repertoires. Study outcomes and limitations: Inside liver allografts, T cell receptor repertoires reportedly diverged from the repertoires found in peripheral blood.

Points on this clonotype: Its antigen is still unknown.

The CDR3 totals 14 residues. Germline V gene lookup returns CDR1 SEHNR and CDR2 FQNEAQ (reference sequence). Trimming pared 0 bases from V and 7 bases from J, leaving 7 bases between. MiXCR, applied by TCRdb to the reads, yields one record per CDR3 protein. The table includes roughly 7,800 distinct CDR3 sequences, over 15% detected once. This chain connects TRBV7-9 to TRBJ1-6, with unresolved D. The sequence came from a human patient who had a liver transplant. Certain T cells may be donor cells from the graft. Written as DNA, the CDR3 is TGTGCCAGCAGCTTAGCCGGGATCAATTCACCCCTCCACTTT. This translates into CASSLAGINSPLHF.